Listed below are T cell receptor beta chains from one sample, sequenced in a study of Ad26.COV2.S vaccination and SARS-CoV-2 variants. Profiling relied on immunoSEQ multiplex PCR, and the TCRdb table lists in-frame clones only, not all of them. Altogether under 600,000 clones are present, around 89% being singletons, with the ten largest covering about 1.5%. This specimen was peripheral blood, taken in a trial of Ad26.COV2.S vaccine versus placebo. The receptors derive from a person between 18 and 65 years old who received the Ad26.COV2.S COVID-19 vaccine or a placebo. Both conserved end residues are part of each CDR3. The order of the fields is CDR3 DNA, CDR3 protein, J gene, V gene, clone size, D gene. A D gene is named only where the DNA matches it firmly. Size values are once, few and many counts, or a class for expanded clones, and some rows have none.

cdr3_nt: TGTGCCAGCAGCAAAGGGGGGCGGCTAGCGGAACACACCGGGGAGCTGTTTTTT
cdr3_aa: CASSKGGRLAEHTGELFF
j_call: TRBJ2-2
v_call: TRBV21-1
clone_size: .
d_call: .

cdr3_nt: TGTGCCATCATGGTAGGGGCTAACACTGAAGCTTTCTTT
cdr3_aa: CAIMVGANTEAFF
j_call: TRBJ1-1
v_call: TRBV10-3
clone_size: .
d_call: .

cdr3_nt: TGTGCCAGCAGCTCAAAACAGGGCCTGTCTGAAAAACTGTTTTTT
cdr3_aa: CASSSKQGLSEKLFF
j_call: TRBJ1-4
v_call: TRBV7-2
clone_size: .
d_call: .

cdr3_nt: TGTGCCAGCAGCGTAACCTACAGGGCCAACACTGAAGCTTTCTTT
cdr3_aa: CASSVTYRANTEAFF
j_call: TRBJ1-1
v_call: TRBV9
clone_size: .
d_call: .

cdr3_nt: TGTGCCAGCAGCCGGACCTTCTCTGGAAACACCATATATTTT
cdr3_aa: CASSRTFSGNTIYF
j_call: TRBJ1-3
v_call: TRBV5-8
clone_size: .
d_call: .

cdr3_nt: TGTGCCAGCAGTACGGGACAGGACAAAAGATACAATGAGCAGTTCTTC
cdr3_aa: CASSTGQDKRYNEQFF
j_call: TRBJ2-1
v_call: TRBV27
clone_size: once
d_call: TRBD1

cdr3_nt: TGTGCCAGCAGCCAAGTAGGCGGGGGAAGCTCCTACGAGCAGTACTTC
cdr3_aa: CASSQVGGGSSYEQYF
j_call: TRBJ2-7
v_call: TRBV4-2
clone_size: .
d_call: TRBD2

cdr3_nt: TGTGCCTGGACCCTCCCCGGACGGACCTACGAGCAGTACTTC
cdr3_aa: CAWTLPGRTYEQYF
j_call: TRBJ2-7
v_call: TRBV30
clone_size: .
d_call: .

cdr3_nt: TGTGCCAGCAGCTTAGCAACTGGAAACACCATATATTTT
cdr3_aa: CASSLATGNTIYF
j_call: TRBJ1-3
v_call: TRBV11-3
clone_size: .
d_call: .

cdr3_nt: TGTGCCAGCAGTTCCCCAGACAGTTATAGCAATCAGCCCCAGCATTTT
cdr3_aa: CASSSPDSYSNQPQHF
j_call: TRBJ1-5
v_call: TRBV28
clone_size: .
d_call: .

cdr3_nt: TGTGCCAGCAGTAGGCCTGGGACACCCTACGAGCAGTACTTC
cdr3_aa: CASSRPGTPYEQYF
j_call: TRBJ2-7
v_call: TRBV2
clone_size: once
d_call: .

cdr3_nt: TGTGCCAGCAGCTTACGGCCGCAGGTCTCGGGTTACGAGCAGTACTTC
cdr3_aa: CASSLRPQVSGYEQYF
j_call: TRBJ2-7
v_call: TRBV7-2
clone_size: .
d_call: .

cdr3_nt: TGTGCCAGCAGCCCCAGACAGGGAGAGTTTGGGGGCTACACCTTC
cdr3_aa: CASSPRQGEFGGYTF
j_call: TRBJ1-2
v_call: TRBV7-9
clone_size: few
d_call: TRBD1

cdr3_nt: TGTGCCAGCAGCTATGACAGCTCCTACGAGCAGTACTTC
cdr3_aa: CASSYDSSYEQYF
j_call: TRBJ2-7
v_call: TRBV11-2
clone_size: .
d_call: .

cdr3_nt: TGCGCCAGCAGTGAAATGGCGACTAGCGGGGCCAATGAGCAGTTCTTC
cdr3_aa: CASSEMATSGANEQFF
j_call: TRBJ2-1
v_call: TRBV10-1
clone_size: .
d_call: TRBD2

cdr3_nt: TGTGCCAGCCAGCGGGGAGGTAGCACAGATACGCAGTATTTT
cdr3_aa: CASQRGGSTDTQYF
j_call: TRBJ2-3
v_call: TRBV25-1
clone_size: .
d_call: TRBD2

cdr3_nt: TGTGCCAGCAAGGGGTCTTCGCTGGAGACCCAGTACTTC
cdr3_aa: CASKGSSLETQYF
j_call: TRBJ2-5
v_call: TRBV2
clone_size: .
d_call: .

cdr3_nt: TGCGCCAGCAGCCCGGGGGGTAGGGGTTCCTACAATGAGCAGTTCTTC
cdr3_aa: CASSPGGRGSYNEQFF
j_call: TRBJ2-1
v_call: TRBV4-3
clone_size: .
d_call: TRBD2

cdr3_nt: TGTGCCAGCAGTTTATCGGGGGGAGCCACTGAAGCTTTCTTT
cdr3_aa: CASSLSGGATEAFF
j_call: TRBJ1-1
v_call: TRBV28
clone_size: .
d_call: .

cdr3_nt: TGTGCCAGCAGTTCCGGACAGCCTTATGGCTACACCTTC
cdr3_aa: CASSSGQPYGYTF
j_call: TRBJ1-2
v_call: TRBV28
clone_size: few
d_call: .

cdr3_nt: TGTGCCAGCAGCCAATCCGTCTATGGCTACACCTTC
cdr3_aa: CASSQSVYGYTF
j_call: TRBJ1-2
v_call: TRBV7-9
clone_size: .
d_call: .

cdr3_nt: TGCGCCAGCAGCTTGGCAAAATCTGGGGCCAACGTCCTGACTTTC
cdr3_aa: CASSLAKSGANVLTF
j_call: TRBJ2-6
v_call: TRBV5-1
clone_size: once
d_call: .

cdr3_nt: TGTGCCTGGAGGCGGGACAGGGATACGCAGTATTTT
cdr3_aa: CAWRRDRDTQYF
j_call: TRBJ2-3
v_call: TRBV30
clone_size: .
d_call: TRBD1

cdr3_nt: TGTGCCAGCAGGGAGAGGTGGGGCTCGAACACCGGGGAGCTGTTTTTT
cdr3_aa: CASRERWGSNTGELFF
j_call: TRBJ2-2
v_call: TRBV2
clone_size: .
d_call: .

cdr3_nt: TGTGCCTGGAACAGGGCGAGTGAAAAACTGTTTTTT
cdr3_aa: CAWNRASEKLFF
j_call: TRBJ1-4
v_call: TRBV30
clone_size: once
d_call: .

cdr3_nt: TGTGCCAGCAGAGGTAGCGGATACAATGAGCAGTTCTTC
cdr3_aa: CASRGSGYNEQFF
j_call: TRBJ2-1
v_call: TRBV7-9
clone_size: .
d_call: .

cdr3_nt: TGCGCCAGCAGTGCCTGGTCGGGGGAGCTGTTTTTT
cdr3_aa: CASSAWSGELFF
j_call: TRBJ2-2
v_call: TRBV10-2
clone_size: .
d_call: .

cdr3_nt: TGTGCCAGCAGCCCGGGGACAGGTATCTATGGCTACACCTTC
cdr3_aa: CASSPGTGIYGYTF
j_call: TRBJ1-2
v_call: TRBV7-8
clone_size: .
d_call: TRBD1

cdr3_nt: TGTGCCAGCAGTGAACAGGGAGTGGGCGGTAATGAGCAGTTCTTC
cdr3_aa: CASSEQGVGGNEQFF
j_call: TRBJ2-1
v_call: TRBV2
clone_size: .
d_call: .

cdr3_nt: TGTGCCAGTAGTATAGCGGGACAGGGGAACCATGAGCAGTTCTTC
cdr3_aa: CASSIAGQGNHEQFF
j_call: TRBJ2-1
v_call: TRBV19
clone_size: .
d_call: TRBD1

cdr3_nt: TGCGCCAGCAGCTTGGGTACGGGGCTCTACGAGCAGTACTTC
cdr3_aa: CASSLGTGLYEQYF
j_call: TRBJ2-7
v_call: TRBV5-1
clone_size: .
d_call: .